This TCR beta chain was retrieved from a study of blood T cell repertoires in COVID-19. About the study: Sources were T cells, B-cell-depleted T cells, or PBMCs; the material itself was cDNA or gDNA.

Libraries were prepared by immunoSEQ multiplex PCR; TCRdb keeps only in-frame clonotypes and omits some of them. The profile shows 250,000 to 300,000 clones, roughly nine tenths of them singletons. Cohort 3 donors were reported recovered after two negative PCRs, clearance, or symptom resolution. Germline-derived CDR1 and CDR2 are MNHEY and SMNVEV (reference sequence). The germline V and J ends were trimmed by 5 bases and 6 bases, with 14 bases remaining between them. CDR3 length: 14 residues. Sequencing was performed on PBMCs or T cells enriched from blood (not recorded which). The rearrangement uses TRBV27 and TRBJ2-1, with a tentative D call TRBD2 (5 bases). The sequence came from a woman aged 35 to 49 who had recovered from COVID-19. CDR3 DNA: TGTGCCAGCAGTCGAGAATTGAGGGCCAATGAGCAGTTCTTC. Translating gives CASSRELRANEQFF.